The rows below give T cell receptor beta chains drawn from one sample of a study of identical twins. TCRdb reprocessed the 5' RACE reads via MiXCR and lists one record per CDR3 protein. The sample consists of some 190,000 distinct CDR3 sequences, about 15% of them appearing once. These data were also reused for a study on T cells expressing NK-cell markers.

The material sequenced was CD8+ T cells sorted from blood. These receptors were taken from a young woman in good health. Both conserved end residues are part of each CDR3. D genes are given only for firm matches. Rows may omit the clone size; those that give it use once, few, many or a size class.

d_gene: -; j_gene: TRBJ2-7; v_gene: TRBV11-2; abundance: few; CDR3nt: TGTGCCAGCAGCTCGCAGGGGGGCGAGCAGTACTTC; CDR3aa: CASSSQGGEQYF
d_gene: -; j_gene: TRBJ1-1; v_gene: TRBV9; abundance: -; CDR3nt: TGTGCCAGCAGCGTGACAGCGAACACTGAAGCTTTCTTT; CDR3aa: CASSVTANTEAFF
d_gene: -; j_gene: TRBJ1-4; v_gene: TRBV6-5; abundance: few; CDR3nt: TGTGCCAGCAGTTACGGCGGGGAAGGGGACTGGGAAAAACTGTTTTTT; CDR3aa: CASSYGGEGDWEKLFF
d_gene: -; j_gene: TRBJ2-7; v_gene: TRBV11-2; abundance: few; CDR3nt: TGTGCCAGCAGCTTTGGTAGGGTCGACGAGCAGTACTTC; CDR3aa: CASSFGRVDEQYF
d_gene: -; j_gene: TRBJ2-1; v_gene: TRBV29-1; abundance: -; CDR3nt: TGCAGCGCCCGAACGGAGTACAATGAGCAGTTCTTC; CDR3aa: CSARTEYNEQFF
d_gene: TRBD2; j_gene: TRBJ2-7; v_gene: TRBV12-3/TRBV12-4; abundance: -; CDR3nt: TGTGCCAGCAGACCTAGCGGGGGTTACACCTACGAGCAGTACTTC; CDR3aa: CASRPSGGYTYEQYF
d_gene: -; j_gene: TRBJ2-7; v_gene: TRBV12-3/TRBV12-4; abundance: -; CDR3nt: TGTGCCAGCAGTTTAGTCGGCGGGATTAACGAGCAGTACTTC; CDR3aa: CASSLVGGINEQYF
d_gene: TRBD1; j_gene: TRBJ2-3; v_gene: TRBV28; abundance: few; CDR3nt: TGTGCCAGCAGGACAGGGACCACAGATACGCAGTATTTT; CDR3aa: CASRTGTTDTQYF
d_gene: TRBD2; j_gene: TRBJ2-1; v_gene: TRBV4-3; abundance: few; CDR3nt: TGCGCCAGCAGAGCAGCCCTAGCGGGAGTTGGCAATGAGCAGTTCTTC; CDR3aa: CASRAALAGVGNEQFF
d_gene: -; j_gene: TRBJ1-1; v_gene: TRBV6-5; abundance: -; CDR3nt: TGTGCCAGCAGTTACTCTATCCGGGGCGAAGCTTTCTTT; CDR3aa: CASSYSIRGEAFF
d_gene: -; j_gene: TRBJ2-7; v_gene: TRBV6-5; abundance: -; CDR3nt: TGTGCCAGCAGTTACGGGGGGCAAAACGAGCAGTACTTC; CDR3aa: CASSYGGQNEQYF
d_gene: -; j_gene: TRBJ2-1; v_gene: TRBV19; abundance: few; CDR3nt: TGTGCTAGCACCGGACGGAACAATGAGCAGTTCTTC; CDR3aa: CASTGRNNEQFF
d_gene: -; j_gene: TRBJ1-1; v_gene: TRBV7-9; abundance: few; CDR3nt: TGTGCCAGCACCCTCGCAGGGGAGGGCACTGAAGCTTTCTTT; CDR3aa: CASTLAGEGTEAFF
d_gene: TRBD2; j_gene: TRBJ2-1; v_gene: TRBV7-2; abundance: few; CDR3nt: TGTGCCAGCAGCATAAGAGCGGGAGGGTCTGAGCAGTTCTTC; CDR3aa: CASSIRAGGSEQFF
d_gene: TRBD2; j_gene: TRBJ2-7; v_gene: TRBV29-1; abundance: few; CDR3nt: TGCAGCGTTGAAGTCTCGACTAGCAGCTACGAGCAGTACTTC; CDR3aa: CSVEVSTSSYEQYF
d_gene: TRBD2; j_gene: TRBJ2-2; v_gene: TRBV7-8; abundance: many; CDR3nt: TGTGCCAGCAGCGCGGCAGGGCAAGGACTAGCGGCCGGGGAGCTGTTTTTT; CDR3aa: CASSAAGQGLAAGELFF
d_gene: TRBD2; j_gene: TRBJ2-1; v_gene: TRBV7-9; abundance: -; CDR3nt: TGTGCCAGCAGCATACTAGCGGGGTACAATGAGCAGTTCTTC; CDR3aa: CASSILAGYNEQFF
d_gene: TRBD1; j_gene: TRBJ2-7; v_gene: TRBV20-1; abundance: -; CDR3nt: TGCAGTGCCCTAACAGGGGATGCCTACGAGCAGTACTTC; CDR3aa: CSALTGDAYEQYF